The source of this TCR beta chain is a study of Graves' ophthalmopathy and Graves' hyperthyroidism. Points from the study as a whole: Most thyroid-expanded clonotypes exceeding 0.001 frequency were also found in blood. Sensitivity reached 87.88% and specificity over 65% for a 13-signature model separating ophthalmopathy from stable hyperthyroidism.

Excluded: other autoimmune disease, uncontrolled infection, pregnancy or lactation. This clonotype was observed at least ten times. Its antigen is not identified. The junction shows a germline mismatch at one end, possibly a read error. RNA transcripts served as template for amplifying TCR beta CDR3 sequences. HTBI-primed RT-PCR formed the first round, and a multiplex PCR formed the second. From the multiplex PCR reads, TCRdb called clonotypes with MiXCR, one entry per CDR3 protein. The profile shows about 380,000 distinct CDR3 sequences, about 16% of them singletons. This CDR3 spans 13 amino acids. Germline V lookup: CDR1 MNHEY, CDR2 SVGAGI.

The V and J genes are TRBV6-5 and TRBJ1-5; D uncertain. The TCR originated in a woman in her late teens or twenties with stable Graves' hyperthyroidism. Sequencing was done on a sample of peripheral blood. For the CDR3, the DNA is TGTGCCAGTAGTTACTCGACCAATCAGCCCCAGCATTTT. Translation: CASSYSTNQPQHF.